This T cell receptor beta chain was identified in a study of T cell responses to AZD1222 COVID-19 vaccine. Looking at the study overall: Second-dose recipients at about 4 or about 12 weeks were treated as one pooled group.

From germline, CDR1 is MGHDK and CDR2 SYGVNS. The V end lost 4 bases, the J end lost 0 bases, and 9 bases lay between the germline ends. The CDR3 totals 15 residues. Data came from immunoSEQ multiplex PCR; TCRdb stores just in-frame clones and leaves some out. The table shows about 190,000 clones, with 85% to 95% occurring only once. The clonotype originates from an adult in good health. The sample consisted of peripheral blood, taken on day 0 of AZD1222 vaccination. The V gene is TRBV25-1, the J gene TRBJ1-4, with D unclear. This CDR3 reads CASSGTVATNEKLFF. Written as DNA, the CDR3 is TGTGCCAGCAGTGGAACAGTAGCAACTAATGAAAAACTGTTTTTT. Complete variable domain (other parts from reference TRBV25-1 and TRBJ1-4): EADIYQTPRYLVIGTGKKITLECSQTMGHDKMYWYQQDPGMELHLIHYSYGVNSTEKGDLSSESTVSRIRTEHFPLTLESARPSHTSQYLCASSGTVATNEKLFFGSGTQLSVL.